Presented here are 27 T cell receptor beta chains from one specimen sequenced in a study of control samples from healthy donors and cancer patients. The table came from immunoSEQ multiplex PCR; TCRdb's copy has only in-frame clones and leaves some out. The sample records about 140,000 clones, about 89% being singletons. The sample taken for sequencing was blood. Receptor source: a man aged 18 to 29 in good health.

The rearrangement uses TRBV25-1 and TRBJ2-1; TRBD2 matches 9 bases. The CDR3 length is 15 residues. J lost 3 bases, V lost 4 bases, and 4 bases had no gene match. Germline-derived CDR1 and CDR2 are MGHDK and SYGVNS. This chain's CDR3 is CASSGGLAGYNEQFF. CDR3 coding DNA: TGTGCCAGCAGTGGGGGACTAGCAGGCTACAATGAGCAGTTCTTC. Filled out from reference TRBV25-1 and TRBJ2-1, the complete variable domain reads EADIYQTPRYLVIGTGKKITLECSQTMGHDKMYWYQQDPGMELHLIHYSYGVNSTEKGDLSSESTVSRIRTEHFPLTLESARPSHTSQYLCASSGGLAGYNEQFFGPGTRLTVL.

The chain uses TRBV7-9 and TRBJ1-2; 12 bases match TRBD1. The V gene end was trimmed by 3 bases and the J gene end by 8 bases; junction bases not matched to a gene: 4. This CDR3 is 14 amino acids long. Per germline, CDR1 SEHNR and CDR2 FQNEAQ (reference sequence). CDR3 amino acids: CASSLGQGAQGYTF. The CDR3 DNA sequence: TGTGCCAGCAGCTTGGGACAGGGGGCGCAAGGCTACACCTTC.

The chain has TRBV29-1 and TRBJ2-5, with D unclear. The germline CDR1 and CDR2 sequences are SQVTM and ANQGSEA. CDR3 size: 11 residues. The V gene lost 3 bases and the J gene lost 3 bases, with 5 bases spanning the gap. Here the CDR3 DNA reads TGCAGCGTTGATGGGGAAGAGACCCAGTACTTC. This sequence encodes CSVDGEETQYF. Using reference TRBV29-1 and TRBJ2-5 for the parts outside the CDR3, the full variable domain is SAVISQKPSRDICQRGTSLTIQCQVDSQVTMMFWYRQQPGQSLTLIATANQGSEATYESGFVIDKFPISRPNLTFSTLTVSNMSPEDSSIYLCSVDGEETQYFGPGTRLLVL.

Points on this clone: In the same sample, other DNA sequences code for this CDR3. This chain links TRBV18 with TRBJ1-1, with D possibly matching TRBD1 (5 bases). V gave up 3 bases and J gave up 1 base, with 6 bases separating them. Germline assignment: CDR1 KGHSH and CDR2 LQKENI. This CDR3 is built from 13 residues. The CDR3 DNA sequence: TGTGCCAGCTCACCGGGGGGGAACACTGAAGCTTTCTTT. Translated: CASSPGGNTEAFF.

The chain has TRBV7-9 and TRBJ1-3; D ambiguous. Per the germline V gene, CDR1 is SEHNR and CDR2 is FQNEAQ (reference sequence). The length of the CDR3 is 14 residues. The V end was cut by 6 bases, the J end by 0 bases, with 9 bases between. The CDR3 DNA reads TGTGCCAGCAGGGTCCAGAGCTCTGGAAACACCATATATTTT. As protein: CASRVQSSGNTIYF.

The chain combines TRBV2 with TRBJ1-5; D may be TRBD1 (6 bases). V shed 8 bases and J shed 3 bases, with 11 bases lying between them. This CDR3 comprises 13 residues. The germline V gene has CDR1 SNHLY and CDR2 FYNNEI. The CDR3 bases are TGTGCCAGCCGTCAGGGGTACAATCAGCCCCAGCATTTT. It codes for CASRQGYNQPQHF.

V usage is TRBV19 and J usage is TRBJ2-3; D not resolved. CDR1 is LNHDA, CDR2 SQIVND, per germline (reference sequence). This CDR3 region has 13 residues. The V gene lost 1 base and the J gene lost 6 bases, with 8 bases spanning the gap. The CDR3 spells CASSIVAGDTQYF. The DNA of the CDR3 is TGTGCCAGTAGTATAGTGGCAGGTGATACGCAGTATTTT.

The CDR3 coding sequence is TGTGCCAGCAGCCACGTCTCTGGAAACACCATATATTTT. Translating it yields CASSHVSGNTIYF. J is TRBJ1-3 and V is TRBV9, with D unresolved. Trimming removed 4 bases from V and 0 bases from J, with 5 bases in between. CDR1 and CDR2 (germline): SGDLS, YYNGEE. This CDR3 is built from 13 residues.

This rearrangement joins TRBV2 to TRBJ2-7; D unresolved. The CDR3 totals 10 residues. V was shortened by 4 bases and J by 7 bases, with 5 bases between the two germline ends. CDR1 is SNHLY, CDR2 FYNNEI, per germline. The CDR3 here is CASSGNEQYF. As DNA, the CDR3 is TGTGCCAGCAGTGGAAATGAGCAGTACTTC.

The chain carries TRBV9 and TRBJ2-3; TRBD2 is a possible D gene (6 bases). This CDR3 region has 15 residues. In germline, CDR1 is SGDLS, CDR2 YYNGEE. The ends were cut back, 0 bases at V and 2 bases at J, with 10 bases in the middle. CDR3 bases: TGTGCCAGCAGCGTAGGGGGGGATCCCACAGATACGCAGTATTTT. This translates into CASSVGGDPTDTQYF.

This chain uses TRBV18 with TRBJ1-4; 7 bases agree with TRBD1. V gave up 3 bases and J gave up 8 bases; unmatched junction bases: 15. In germline, CDR1 is KGHSH, CDR2 LQKENI. This CDR3 contains 17 residues. This chain's CDR3 is CASSPVEQTGTFEKLFF. Written as DNA, the CDR3 is TGTGCCAGCTCACCCGTTGAACAGACAGGGACCTTCGAAAAACTGTTTTTT.

This sequence joins TRBV7-9 and TRBJ1-6; 11 positions match TRBD1. This CDR3 spans 18 amino acids. CDR1 and CDR2 (germline): SEHNR, FQNEAQ (reference sequence). The V segment lost 6 bases and the J segment 0 bases; nucleotides outside the gene matches: 7. CDR3 DNA sequence: TGTGCCAGCAGTGCCACCGGGACAGGGGGCTCCTATAATTCACCCCTCCACTTT. Amino acids: CASSATGTGGSYNSPLHF.

This clone was recorded once. This chain connects TRBV9 to TRBJ2-7; possible D gene TRBD1, 6 bases. Germline loops: CDR1 SGDLS, CDR2 YYNGEE. Trimming stripped 3 bases from V and 5 bases from J, with 12 bases between. This CDR3 is 13 amino acids long. The CDR3 sequence: CASSDGTTHEQYF. For the CDR3, the DNA is TGTGCCAGCAGCGACGGGACAACGCACGAGCAGTACTTC.

The rearrangement links TRBV5-3 to TRBJ1-1; the D is unclear. TRBV5-3 is given ORF status, its function remaining uncertain. Between the trimmed V and J ends, which lost 0 bases and 0 bases, there was a span of 21 bases. The CDR3 is 19 amino acids. CDR3 DNA sequence: TGTGCCAGAAGCTTGGGGTCGAGGGTAGTCCTAAAAGTGAACACTGAAGCTTTCTTT. Its protein product is CARSLGSRVVLKVNTEAFF.

This chain links TRBV7-3 with TRBJ2-1; 9 bases are shared with TRBD1. V was clipped by 5 bases and J by 0 bases; unmatched bases: 11. Germline V CDR1 and CDR2: SGHTA, FQGTGA. The CDR3 covers 18 residues. CDR3 DNA sequence: TGTGCCAGCAGCCCTTTCCCGGGGACAGGGAGCTCCTACAATGAGCAGTTCTTC. Its protein is CASSPFPGTGSSYNEQFF.

In this sample, this clone turned up once. The rearrangement uses TRBV27 and TRBJ2-7; D uncertain. V was cut by 6 bases and J by 3 bases, with 12 bases left in between. In germline, CDR1 is MNHEY, CDR2 SMNVEV (reference sequence). CDR3 length: 13 amino acids. The CDR3 protein is CASSPGQLYEQYF. DNA for the CDR3: TGTGCCAGCAGCCCGGGTCAGCTCTACGAGCAGTACTTC.

The chain couples TRBV12-3 or TRBV12-4 to TRBJ2-7; D not resolved. The CDR3 runs to 13 residues. With 6 bases removed from V and 2 bases from J, the gap between germline ends came to 11 bases. The CDR3 sequence is CASSWGATYEQYF. CDR3 nucleotide sequence: TGTGCCAGCAGCTGGGGTGCGACCTACGAGCAGTACTTC.

V is TRBV27 and J is TRBJ2-3; 15 bases fit TRBD2. Trimming at V came to 5 bases and at J to 3 bases, leaving 6 bases not matched to a gene. Looked up from germline, CDR1 is MNHEY and CDR2 is SMNVEV (reference sequence). The CDR3 has 17 residues. The CDR3 is CASSPWTSGGATDTQYF. DNA of the CDR3: TGTGCCAGCAGTCCCTGGACTAGCGGGGGGGCAACAGATACGCAGTATTTT.

The chain recombines TRBV7-8 with TRBJ1-2; D ambiguous. The CDR3 contains 13 residues. Trimming left V 6 bases short and J 1 base short, with 9 bases between. Germline CDR1 is SGHVS and CDR2 is FQNEAQ. The CDR3 sequence is CASSRTDNYGYTF. CDR3 coding DNA: TGTGCCAGCAGTAGGACTGATAACTATGGCTACACCTTC. Based on the CDR3 plus reference TRBV7-8 and TRBJ1-2, the full variable domain is GAGVSQSPRYKVAKRGQDVALRCDPISGHVSLFWYQQALGQGPEFLTYFQNEAQLDKSGLPSDRFFAERPEGSVSTLKIQRTQQEDSAVYLCASSRTDNYGYTFGSGTRLTVV.

The chain joins TRBV9 to TRBJ2-1; TRBD1 matches at 9 bases. V shed 3 bases, J shed 1 base, and the junction held 8 bases outside the gene matches. The V gene's germline CDR1 is SGDLS and CDR2 YYNGEE. The CDR3 runs to 17 residues. CDR3: CASSGGQGRFSYNEQFF. The CDR3 region has the DNA TGTGCCAGCAGCGGGGGACAGGGCCGTTTTTCCTACAATGAGCAGTTCTTC.

The table lists this clone with a count of one. This sequence joins TRBV29-1 and TRBJ2-4; no clear D. This CDR3 region has 13 residues. V was trimmed by 0 bases and J by 2 bases, leaving 5 bases between them. The germline V gene has CDR1 SQVTM and CDR2 ANQGSEA. CDR3: CSVEEPTKNIQYF. In nucleotides, the CDR3 is TGCAGCGTTGAAGAACCCACCAAAAACATTCAGTACTTC. Variable domain in full (rest from reference TRBV29-1 and TRBJ2-4): SAVISQKPSRDICQRGTSLTIQCQVDSQVTMMFWYRQQPGQSLTLIATANQGSEATYESGFVIDKFPISRPNLTFSTLTVSNMSPEDSSIYLCSVEEPTKNIQYFGAGTRLSVL.

With regard to this clone: Its ends do not fully match the called genes, so a read error is possible. The chain combines TRBV6-6 with TRBJ2-7; D tentatively fits TRBD1 or TRBD2 (5 bases each). CDR3 length: 13 residues. CDR1 is MNHNY and CDR2 is SVGAGI in the germline V gene (reference sequence). The CDR3 DNA follows: TGTGCCAGCAGCCGGGACGGAATCTACGAGCGGTACTTC. This sequence encodes CASSRDGIYERYF.

The rearrangement joins TRBV18 to TRBJ2-5; the D is unclear. Germline V lookup: CDR1 KGHSH, CDR2 LQKENI. The V end was cut by 4 bases, the J end by 5 bases, with 11 bases between. CDR3 length equals 13 residues. The CDR3, as DNA: TGTGCCAGCTCACTGACCCTCGCTGAGACCCAGTACTTC. Its protein is CASSLTLAETQYF.

This clone has just one count. The chain carries TRBV3-1 (or the pseudogene TRBV3-2) and TRBJ1-6; D perhaps matches TRBD1 (6 bases). Per the germline V gene, CDR1 is LGHDT and CDR2 is YNNKEL (reference sequence). The length of the CDR3 is 15 residues. V lost 1 base to trimming and J lost 7 bases, with 11 bases between them. The CDR3 protein is CASSQVSGENSPLHF. The CDR3 DNA is TGTGCCAGCAGCCAAGTATCAGGGGAGAATTCACCCCTCCACTTT.

This chain uses TRBV7-2 with TRBJ2-3; the D is unclear. Trimming stripped 4 bases from V and 2 bases from J, with 4 bases between. Per germline, CDR1 SGHTA and CDR2 FQGNSA. The CDR3 spans 12 residues. The CDR3 protein is CASSWSTDTQYF. The DNA of the CDR3 is TGTGCCAGCAGCTGGTCCACAGATACGCAGTATTTT.

In this sample, this clone turned up once. The rearrangement joins TRBV19 to TRBJ2-1, with D perhaps TRBD2 (5 bases). The CDR3 spans 18 residues. V lost 3 bases to trimming and J lost 0 bases, with 18 bases between them. Germline assignment: CDR1 LNHDA and CDR2 SQIVND (reference sequence). The CDR3 DNA sequence: TGTGCCAGTAGTATTAAAGGAGAGTGGGAGAGCTCCTACAATGAGCAGTTCTTC. Its translation: CASSIKGEWESSYNEQFF. Looking up the rest from reference TRBV19 and TRBJ2-1 gives the full variable domain: DGGITQSPKYLFRKEGQNVTLSCEQNLNHDAMYWYRQDPGQGLRLIYYSQIVNDFQKGDIAEGYSVSREKKESFPLTVTSAQKNPTAFYLCASSIKGEWESSYNEQFFGPGTRLTVL.

The V and J genes are TRBV19 and TRBJ1-2; a weak D match, TRBD1 (6 bases). The germline V gene encodes CDR1 LNHDA and CDR2 SQIVND (reference sequence). The CDR3 totals 11 residues. V lost 6 bases, J lost 8 bases, and 10 bases lay in between. In DNA form, the CDR3 reads TGTGCCAGTAGCACAGGGTTAGGCTACACCTTC. Encoded protein: CASSTGLGYTF.